The 21 T cell receptor beta chains given below trace back to one sample, sequenced in a study of shared clonotypes between healthy human individuals. Repertoires were generated with immunoSEQ multiplex PCR, while TCRdb's copy carries only in-frame clones and drops some. This sample has approximately 2.4 million clones, with approximately 96% found just once. The sample consisted of naive CD4+ T cells sorted from blood. Subset meaning: CD45RA+ positively selected. The source is a man between 18 and 29 years old in good health.

This chain connects TRBV5-6 to TRBJ2-7; tentative D call: TRBD2 (6 bases). Germline V gene sequence: CDR1 SGHDT, CDR2 YYEEEE. The V end lost 5 bases, the J end lost 6 bases, and 9 bases lay between the germline ends. The CDR3 sequence is 11 residues long. Written as DNA, the CDR3 is TGTGCCAGCAGGGGAGGTCCCGAGCAGTACTTC. It specifies CASRGGPEQYF. Combining the CDR3 with reference TRBV5-6 and TRBJ2-7 gives the whole variable domain DAGVTQSPTHLIKTRGQQVTLRCSPKSGHDTVSWYQQALGQGPQFIFQYYEEEERQRGNFPDRFSGHQFPNYSSELNVNALLLGDSALYLCASRGGPEQYFGPGTRLTVT.

The rearrangement links TRBV4-1 to TRBJ2-7, with D hard to call. There are 15 residues in the CDR3. Per the germline V gene, CDR1 is MGHRA and CDR2 is YSYEKL. The V end lost 1 base, the J end lost 3 bases, and 13 bases lay between the germline ends. CDR3 protein: CASSQVLAVGYEQYF. CDR3 coding DNA: TGCGCCAGCAGCCAAGTTCTGGCGGTGGGCTACGAGCAGTACTTC.

The chain has TRBV5-4 and TRBJ1-2; D may be TRBD1 (5 bases). V was cut by 6 bases and J by 3 bases, with 12 bases left in between. Germline V CDR1 and CDR2: SGHNT, YYREEE (reference sequence). The CDR3 has 13 amino acids. The CDR3 region has the DNA TGTGCCAGCAACCGACGAGGGGACTATGGCTACACCTTC. Amino acid sequence: CASNRRGDYGYTF.

This sequence joins TRBV6-5 and TRBJ1-3, with D possibly being TRBD1 (6 bases). V dropped 5 bases and J dropped 4 bases, with 12 bases sitting between them. Germline V gives CDR1 MNHEY, CDR2 SVGAGI. The CDR3 has 14 amino acids. The CDR3 is CASSRDKPGNTIYF. The CDR3 coding sequence is TGTGCCAGCAGTCGGGACAAGCCAGGAAACACCATATATTTT.

V is TRBV7-9 and J is TRBJ2-7, with TRBD1 matching 7 bases. V dropped 0 bases and J dropped 1; count of bases not matched to a gene: 3. Germline lookup yields CDR1 SEHNR and CDR2 FQNEAQ (reference sequence). This CDR3 is built from 15 residues. The CDR3 DNA is TGTGCCAGCAGCTTAGCCCAGACAGGGTCCTACGAGCAGTACTTC. Translation: CASSLAQTGSYEQYF.

The chain couples TRBV6-4 to TRBJ2-1, with D possibly called TRBD1 or TRBD2 (5 bases each). The V and J ends lost 6 bases and 10 bases respectively, with 13 bases between them. Germline-derived CDR1 and CDR2 are MRHNA and SNTAGT. This CDR3 is built from 12 residues. CDR3 sequence reads: CASRGTDEEQFF. Here the CDR3 DNA reads TGTGCCAGCAGAGGGACGGACGAGGAGCAGTTCTTC.

Concerning this clone: This sample also contains other DNA sequences that code for the same CDR3. The V gene is TRBV5-6, the J gene TRBJ1-1; D remains ambiguous. Per germline, CDR1 SGHDT and CDR2 YYEEEE. Trimming pared 4 bases from V and 0 bases from J, leaving 10 bases between. The CDR3 runs to 14 residues. CDR3 amino acids: CASSRGQVNTEAFF. The DNA of the CDR3 is TGTGCCAGCAGCCGAGGGCAGGTGAACACTGAAGCTTTCTTT.

This chain connects TRBV2 to TRBJ2-1; 7 nucleotides align to TRBD1. The CDR3 length is 13 residues. Germline assignment: CDR1 SNHLY and CDR2 FYNNEI. V lost 5 bases, J lost 3 bases, and 1 base stayed unmatched. In nucleotides, the CDR3 is TGTGCCAGCAGTTGGGACAGCTACAATGAGCAGTTCTTC. Residues: CASSWDSYNEQFF. The complete variable domain, with remaining parts taken from reference TRBV2 and TRBJ2-1, reads EPEVTQTPSHQVTQMGQEVILRCVPISNHLYFYWYRQILGQKVEFLVSFYNNEISEKSEIFDDQFSVERPDGSNFTLKIRSTKLEDSAMYFCASSWDSYNEQFFGPGTRLTVL.

V is TRBV11-3 and J is TRBJ2-1; 7 bases map to TRBD1. J was trimmed by 6 bases and V by 5 bases; bases with no gene match: 7. In germline, CDR1 is SGHNT, CDR2 YENEEA. The CDR3 is made up of 14 amino acids. CDR3 sequence reads: CASSVKTGPNEQFF. The CDR3 DNA sequence: TGTGCCAGCAGCGTTAAGACAGGGCCCAATGAGCAGTTCTTC.

V is TRBV2 and J is TRBJ2-1; D is perhaps TRBD2 (6 bases). Trimming shortened V by 6 bases and J by 10 bases, and 22 bases separated the two germline ends. The CDR3 extends over 15 amino acids. Germline loops: CDR1 SNHLY, CDR2 FYNNEI. CDR3 DNA: TGTGCCAGCAGAACTAGCATTGGTGCACAATGGGAGCAGTTCTTC. This sequence encodes CASRTSIGAQWEQFF.

Points on this clone: Other nucleotide sequences in the sample specify the same CDR3. This rearrangement joins TRBV5-1 to TRBJ2-1; D is uncertain. Germline loops: CDR1 SGHRS, CDR2 YFSETQ. Deletions cut 4 bases from V and 0 bases from J, with 8 bases between. This CDR3 contains 14 residues. CDR3 sequence: CASSLGDSYNEQFF. The CDR3 DNA reads as TGCGCCAGCAGCCTGGGTGACTCCTACAATGAGCAGTTCTTC. Supplemented by reference TRBV5-1 and TRBJ2-1, the full variable domain reads KAGVTQTPRYLIKTRGQQVTLSCSPISGHRSVSWYQQTPGQGLQFLFEYFSETQRNKGNFPGRFSGRQFSNSRSEMNVSTLELGDSALYLCASSLGDSYNEQFFGPGTRLTVL.

The chain recombines TRBV6-1 with TRBJ1-3; D call uncertain. V was trimmed by 6 bases and J by 2 bases, leaving 2 bases between them. This CDR3 is built from 11 residues. From germline, CDR1 is MNHNS and CDR2 SASEGT. The CDR3: CASRPGNTIYF. Written as DNA, the CDR3 is TGTGCCAGCAGGCCTGGAAACACCATATATTTT.

With respect to this clone: Other DNA sequences of this sample code for an identical CDR3. This rearrangement joins TRBV7-9 to TRBJ1-1, with a weak D call TRBD1 (5 bases). CDR3 length equals 13 residues. CDR1 and CDR2 from the germline V gene are SEHNR and FQNEAQ (reference sequence). V lost 2 bases and J lost 4, with 8 bases in between. CDR3 protein: CASSLRGGTEAFF. The CDR3 bases are TGTGCCAGCAGCTTAAGGGGCGGCACTGAAGCTTTCTTT.

This clone was found once. This chain links TRBV18 with TRBJ2-3; TRBD1 matches at 11 bases. This CDR3 is built from 16 residues. Germline V CDR1 and CDR2: KGHSH, LQKENI. V was pared by 6 bases and J by 5 bases, with 10 bases of the junction left unmatched. The CDR3 DNA reads as TGTGCCAGCTCTCGCACCGGGACAGGGGGTGTAGATACGCAGTATTTT. Translating it yields CASSRTGTGGVDTQYF.

Only one count was recorded for this clone. The V gene is TRBV7-9, the J gene TRBJ2-3; D may be TRBD2 (6 bases). CDR1 and CDR2 from the germline V gene are SEHNR and FQNEAQ (reference sequence). The CDR3 contains 16 residues. The ends were cut back, 4 bases at V and 5 bases at J, with 19 bases in the middle. The CDR3 sequence is CASSYARGGLGDTQYF. The DNA for the CDR3 is TGTGCCAGCAGCTACGCGCGGGGTGGTTTAGGAGATACGCAGTATTTT.

This clone was detected only once. This CDR3 is CASSPWDSNSYEQYF. The CDR3 DNA reads as TGTGCCAGCAGCCCGTGGGACAGCAACTCCTACGAGCAGTACTTC. The chain links TRBV14 to TRBJ2-7; 7 bases match TRBD1. Germline V gene lookup returns CDR1 SGHDN and CDR2 FVKESK. Unmatched junction bases numbered 6, after V lost 4 bases and J lost 0 bases. The CDR3 runs to 15 residues.

V is TRBV29-1 and J is TRBJ2-5; 10 bases align to TRBD1. The CDR3 sequence is 16 residues long. Trimming cost V 5 bases and J 2 bases; bases outside gene matches: 11. The germline gives CDR1 SQVTM, CDR2 ANQGSEA. This CDR3 reads CSVYQGQGFFQETQYF. In DNA, the CDR3 is TGCAGCGTTTACCAGGGACAGGGGTTCTTTCAAGAGACCCAGTACTTC. The complete variable domain, with remaining parts taken from reference TRBV29-1 and TRBJ2-5, reads SAVISQKPSRDICQRGTSLTIQCQVDSQVTMMFWYRQQPGQSLTLIATANQGSEATYESGFVIDKFPISRPNLTFSTLTVSNMSPEDSSIYLCSVYQGQGFFQETQYFGPGTRLLVL.

The chain combines TRBV2 with TRBJ1-2, with no clear D. Between the trimmed V and J ends, which lost 4 bases and 6 bases, there was a span of 18 bases. Germline values: CDR1 SNHLY, CDR2 FYNNEI. The CDR3 spans 15 residues. The CDR3 region has the DNA TGTGCCAGCAGTGCGATGGAACCCCCTAGGCATGGCTACACCTTC. Translated: CASSAMEPPRHGYTF. The full variable domain, rest sourced from reference TRBV2 and TRBJ1-2, is EPEVTQTPSHQVTQMGQEVILRCVPISNHLYFYWYRQILGQKVEFLVSFYNNEISEKSEIFDDQFSVERPDGSNFTLKIRSTKLEDSAMYFCASSAMEPPRHGYTFGSGTRLTVV.

The rearrangement uses TRBV5-1 and TRBJ2-1; 8 nucleotides agree with TRBD2. After removal of 4 bases from V and 2 bases from J, the junction contained 8 bases not matched to a gene. The CDR3 has 16 amino acids. Per the germline V gene, CDR1 is SGHRS and CDR2 is YFSETQ. CDR3 loop: CASSLTSAAAYNEQFF. The CDR3 bases are TGCGCCAGCAGCCTGACTAGCGCTGCAGCCTACAATGAGCAGTTCTTC.

The table lists this clone with a count of one. The V and J genes are TRBV30 and TRBJ1-2, with 10 positions matching TRBD1. Germline V gene data show CDR1 as GTSNPN and CDR2 as SVGIG (reference sequence). Losses at the gene ends were 1 base for V and 6 bases for J; bases not matched to a gene: 8. This CDR3 is built from 15 residues. The CDR3 coding sequence is TGTGCCTGGAGTGATCGACAGGGGGCGTATGATGGCTACACCTTC. This sequence encodes CAWSDRQGAYDGYTF.

V and J are TRBV27 and TRBJ2-5, with 11 bases matching TRBD2. After removal of 4 bases from V and 4 bases from J, the junction contained 8 bases not matched to a gene. The germline CDR1 and CDR2 sequences are MNHEY and SMNVEV (reference sequence). CDR3 length: 16 residues. This CDR3 reads CASSSTSGGTPETQYF. Written as DNA, the CDR3 is TGTGCCAGCAGTTCTACTAGCGGGGGTACCCCAGAGACCCAGTACTTC.